One T cell receptor (beta chain) is described in this entry. This clonotype was seen many times. Its antigen is not yet known. Base qualities are not provided; no much larger clone lies one nucleotide away. This entry comes from a study of T cells in Graves' hyperthyroidism and ophthalmopathy (dated by TCRdb to the late 2010s). With respect to the entire study: Peripheral blood was collected at initial diagnosis, before any treatment. For training and testing, the 100 or so patients in the discovery cohort were randomly divided in a 7:3 ratio. After sampling, hyperthyroidism patients received methimazole starting at 30 mg daily, and ophthalmopathy patients received high-dose intravenous methylprednisolone. In addition, the study compared T-cell repertoires in thyroid tissue and in blood from five or six Graves' hyperthyroidism patients. To identify TCR V-J signatures that set the groups apart, the researchers used a discovery cohort of more than 95 patients, made up of 43 with Graves' ophthalmopathy and about 55 with stable Graves' hyperthyroidism. Prospective prediction of ophthalmopathy was tested in an independent validation cohort of approximately 19 hyperthyroidism patients and 17 patients who later progressed to ophthalmopathy. According to the paper, TCR Vbeta CDR3 sequencing was carried out on 135 peripheral blood samples, which came from 40 to 45 ophthalmopathy, around 75 hyperthyroidism and around 17 progressor patients. The study at large found these results: In cross-validation, a model built on a 13 V-J signature told ophthalmopathy apart from stable hyperthyroidism with roughly 87% sensitivity and about 81% specificity, and in testing the same model reached 80%/75%. Most expanded thyroid clonotypes (frequency above 0.001) were also detected in blood, a finding suggesting that blood repertoires may reflect thyroid immune responses. No statistical method was used to set the sample size in advance, and investigators knew the group allocation. In validation, progression to ophthalmopathy was predicted by the model with 55% to 71% sensitivity and 72.22% specificity, a median of 6.5 months before onset.

In the ophthalmopathy patients, disease was moderately to severely active, with a Clinical Activity Score of 3 or more, a NOSPECS grade of 4 or more, and a duration of less than 3 months. Any patient with an uncontrolled infection, another autoimmune disease, pregnancy or lactation was excluded. Clinical symptoms, serum thyroxine and TRAb, thyroid ultrasound, and orbital computed tomography formed the basis for the diagnoses. PBMCs were isolated from more than 9 ml of fresh peripheral blood by Ficoll-Paque density gradient centrifugation. Total RNA was extracted using Trizol reagent, and RNA quality was assessed on an Agilent 2100 Bioanalyzer. The TCR beta CDR3 regions were amplified from the RNA transcripts. The TCR CDR3 was subjected to a first round of RT-PCR using the HTBI primer set and the Qiagen OneStep RT-PCR kit. The libraries were constructed in a second round of multiplex PCR and then size-selected and purified. The libraries were sequenced on an Illumina HiSeq2000 using paired-end 100 bp reads. Concerning the study's data processing: Raw data were processed with SOAPnuke, discarding reads with adapters, uncalled bases, mean Phred below 15, or no exact constant-primer or identifier match. COPE v1.2.5 was used to merge high-quality paired reads, and clonotypes were defined as unique nucleotide sequences. Clonotypes were aligned to IMGT TRBV, TRBD and TRBJ reference segments using MiTCR v1.1. Analysis was restricted to V-J combinations with a frequency above 0.0001, which covered about 99% of repertoires. A TCS score was defined as the ratio between F50 (clonal expansion) and ExV (chaos), using BLOSUM62-based TCRdist between CDR3 peptides within each V-J. Welch's t-statistics and random forest reduced 450 to 600 V-J features to 13, which were used in a naive Bayes classifier (R e1071). TCRdb reprocessing: public reads trimmed at Q25 with fastp, clones called with MiXCR, in-frame beta chains kept. Every distinct CDR3 protein forms one entry, paired with its most common genes and DNA. These V and J calls originate from TCRdb's pipeline instead of the authors' own analysis. This sample is represented by about 500,000 distinct CDR3 sequences; roughly 15% of them were singletons. Roughly 18% of the sample is taken by the ten largest.

This clonotype was obtained from a woman aged 18-35 years with Graves' ophthalmopathy. Input material: blood.

Here the CDR3 is given as CASTSYRGNEQFF. The nucleotide sequence reads TGTGCCAGCACTTCCTACAGGGGGAATGAGCAGTTCTTC. The chain is assembled from TRBV12-3 or TRBV12-4 and TRBJ2-1, with 8 middle bases fitting TRBD1. Here V drops 7 bases and J drops 7 bases, and the junction holds 6 bases not matched to any gene. The CDR3 runs 13 residues from the cysteine to the phenylalanine. The kept DNA is CDR3 alone, 39 bases in frame from the first base.